Each of the 16 T cell receptor beta chains below was sequenced from the same sample in a study of low-dose radiotherapy and immunotherapy resistance in tumors (dated by TCRdb to the early 2020s). The time point label here, explained by the study, means: before trial treatment. The listed sequencing device is Illumina HiSeq 2500. To make first-strand cDNA, Superscript III was used along with a set of TRAV- and TRBV-specific primers so that both the TCRalpha and TCRbeta chains were covered. TCRs were amplified with Phusion for 20 to 25 PCR cycles using a constant-region primer together with the adapter attached to the V primers. TCRdb reran the public reads through fastp at Q25 and MiXCR, keeping productive beta chains. For every CDR3 protein sequence, its rows merge into one entry that carries the most common genes and DNA. For this sample there are tens of thousands of distinct CDR3 sequences; around 17% appear just once. Clones ranked in the top ten supply approximately 2.8% of the sample.

The source was PBMCs, collected before treatment. Every receptor here comes from a male donor with prostate cancer.

This clonotype was seen just once. The chain carries TRBV5-1 and TRBJ2-1, with TRBD1 matching 8 bases. The germline V gene encodes CDR1 SGHRS and CDR2 YFSETQ. CDR3 size: 14 residues. Losses at the gene ends were 4 bases for V and 4 bases for J; bases not matched to a gene: 4. As DNA, the CDR3 is TGCGCCAGCAGCGCGGGACAGGATTACAATGAGCAGTTCTTC. Protein sequence: CASSAGQDYNEQFF.

This clonotype was picked up many times. This chain links TRBV18 with TRBJ2-7; no firm D call. The CDR3 has 15 residues. Trimming removed 3 bases from V and 3 bases from J, with 15 bases in between. Germline CDR1 reads KGHSH; CDR2 reads LQKENI. CDR3 nucleotide sequence: TGTGCCAGCTCACCCGAGCTGGGTTCCGTCTACGAGCAGTACTTC. Translated, it gives CASSPELGSVYEQYF.

This clonotype showed up many times. This chain links TRBV6-6 with TRBJ2-1, with TRBD2 matching 11 bases. CDR1 MNHNY and CDR2 SVGAGI come from the germline V gene (reference sequence). The ends lost 4 bases at V and 5 bases at J; junction bases unmatched: 10. The CDR3 sequence is 17 residues long. CDR3 nucleotides: TGTGCCAGCAGTTCCCCTAGCGGGGGGACTACGAACAATGAGCAGTTCTTC. Encoded protein: CASSSPSGGTTNNEQFF.

This clonotype showed up many times. The gene calls are TRBV12-5 and TRBJ2-2; D is uncertain. Deletions cut 1 base from V and 7 bases from J, with 7 bases between. The CDR3 sequence is 13 residues long. Germline lookup yields CDR1 LGHNT and CDR2 FRNRAP. CDR3 amino acids: CASGLGDYGELFF. CDR3 in DNA: TGTGCTAGTGGTTTGGGAGATTACGGGGAGCTGTTTTTT.

The genes are TRBV25-1 and TRBJ2-2; D call uncertain. Trimming pared 7 bases from V and 6 bases from J, leaving 15 bases between. CDR1 is MGHDK and CDR2 is SYGVNS in the germline V gene. CDR3 size: 14 residues. In DNA form, the CDR3 reads TGTGCCAGCATCCGATCCGGTGGAGCCGGGGAGCTGTTTTTT. The encoded protein is CASIRSGGAGELFF.

The rearrangement links TRBV28 to TRBJ2-5; a possible D gene is TRBD1 (6 bases). This CDR3 contains 14 residues. V lost 7 bases to trimming and J lost 0 bases, with 12 bases between them. CDR1 and CDR2 from the germline V gene are MDHEN and SYDVKM. CDR3 DNA sequence: TGTGCCAGCACGTTGGACAGCCACCAAGAGACCCAGTACTTC. This sequence encodes CASTLDSHQETQYF.

Ten or more counts support this clonotype. The V call is TRBV24-1, the J call TRBJ2-1, with a tentative D call TRBD1 (7 bases). This CDR3 is built from 13 residues. The V and J ends lost 4 bases and 8 bases respectively, with 11 bases between them. Germline-derived CDR1 and CDR2 are KGHDR and SFDVKD. The CDR3 DNA is TGTGCCACCAGTGAGGCAGGGGGGCATGAGCAGTTCTTC. It translates to CATSEAGGHEQFF.

This clonotype was recorded at least ten times. The chain recombines TRBV6-6 with TRBJ1-5; 11 positions agree with TRBD1. Trimming removed 6 bases from V and 7 bases from J; junction bases left unmatched: 8. Germline V gene sequence: CDR1 MNHNY, CDR2 SVGAGI (reference sequence). There are 15 residues in the CDR3. CDR3 sequence: CASRWDRGIRQPQHF. CDR3 DNA sequence: TGTGCCAGCAGATGGGACAGGGGGATTCGCCAGCCCCAGCATTTT.

There are many counts of this clonotype. The J gene is TRBJ2-2, the V gene TRBV5-1; maybe TRBD2 (7 bases). The ends were cut back, 7 bases at V and 5 bases at J, with 18 bases in the middle. This CDR3 is 15 amino acids long. CDR1 and CDR2 from the germline V gene are SGHRS and YFSETQ. The CDR3 coding sequence is TGCGCCAGCGCTCCCCTGGAGGGGGGGACCGGGGAGCTGTTTTTT. It translates to CASAPLEGGTGELFF.

The genes are TRBV6-6 and TRBJ1-1, with TRBD1 as a possible D gene (6 bases). The CDR3 is made up of 17 amino acids. V gave up 5 bases and J gave up 6 bases, with 25 bases separating them. Germline values: CDR1 MNHNY, CDR2 SVGAGI (reference sequence). CDR3 in DNA: TGTGCCAGCAGTGAGTTTTTGGCAGGGGAGACCCCCTCTGAAGCTTTCTTT. The encoded protein is CASSEFLAGETPSEAFF.

There are many counts of this clonotype. The chain joins TRBV6-2 or TRBV6-3 to TRBJ1-6, with 9 bases aligning to TRBD1. The CDR3 is 15 amino acids. CDR1 is MNHEY and CDR2 is SVGEGT in the germline V gene. The V and J ends lost 5 bases and 9 bases, in that order; junction bases with no gene match: 8. CDR3 coding DNA: TGTGCCAGCAGTGACCGGACAGGGGTTAGTTCACCCCTCCACTTT. This translates into CASSDRTGVSSPLHF.

This clonotype was seen repeatedly, ten times or more. A junction end diverges from the germline sequence, so it may reflect a read error. The CDR3 DNA follows: TGTGCCAGCAGTTACGGGGCGATGAACACTGAAGCTTCCTTT. It yields the protein CASSYGAMNTEASF. The chain employs TRBV6-2 or TRBV6-3 and TRBJ1-1; D may be TRBD1 (5 bases). In germline, CDR1 is MNHEY, CDR2 SVGEGT. The CDR3 runs 14 residues.

This chain uses TRBV6-5 with TRBJ1-1; 8 bases fit TRBD1. Germline V CDR1 and CDR2: MNHEY, SVGAGI. The CDR3 spans 16 residues. The V gene end was trimmed by 6 bases and the J gene end by 4 bases; junction bases not matched to a gene: 13. The CDR3 nucleotides are TGTGCCAGCAGACCGTCTCGAACAGGGGGACGCACTGAAGCTTTCTTT. Translation gives CASRPSRTGGRTEAFF.

At least ten counts were recorded for this clonotype. The V and J genes are TRBV7-2 and TRBJ1-5; no clear D. This CDR3 comprises 14 residues. Trimming took off 5 bases at V and 2 bases at J, with 10 bases between the two ends. Germline-derived CDR1 and CDR2 are SGHTA and FQGNSA. The CDR3 bases are TGTGCCAGCAGCCCCGGACCGGGCAATCAGCCCCAGCATTTT. Encoded protein: CASSPGPGNQPQHF.

This clonotype was seen many times. The CDR3, as DNA: TGTGCCTGGAGTGTAGGGCAGAATCAGCCCCAGCATTTT. Protein: CAWSVGQNQPQHF. The chain employs TRBV30 and TRBJ1-5; D is unclear. The germline gives CDR1 GTSNPN, CDR2 SVGIG (reference sequence). The CDR3 is made up of 13 amino acids. V was pared by 0 bases and J by 4 bases, with 7 bases between. Looking up the rest from reference TRBV30 and TRBJ1-5 gives the full variable domain: SQTIHQWPATLVQPVGSPLSLECTVEGTSNPNLYWYRQAAGRGLQLLFYSVGIGQISSEVPQNLSASRPQDRQFILSSKKLLLSDSGFYLCAWSVGQNQPQHFGDGTRLSIL.

Many counts were recorded for this clonotype. The chain couples TRBV29-1 to TRBJ1-4; D is ambiguous. Germline V gene lookup returns CDR1 SQVTM and CDR2 ANQGSEA. Deletions cut 6 bases from V and 0 bases from J, with 5 bases between. This CDR3 is 12 amino acids long. In nucleotides, the CDR3 is TGCAGCGTAGAGGCAACTAATGAAAAACTGTTTTTT. This gives the protein CSVEATNEKLFF.